Listed below are T cell receptor beta chains from one sample, sequenced in a study of T cells expressing NK-cell markers. With the 5' RACE reads reprocessed, TCRdb shows one record per CDR3 protein and no DNA. Found here are a few hundred thousand distinct CDR3 sequences; the top ten clones hold 3% to 4.5%. Sequencing input: blood T cells: a sorted CD56 or NKG2C T cell subset, CD4+ or CD8+ T cells, or bulk PBMC T cells (not recorded which). Receptor source: a man between 18 and 35 years old in good health. Both conserved end residues are part of each CDR3. Fields, in order: V gene, J gene, CDR3 protein.

V: TRBV7-8; J: TRBJ2-1; CDR3: CASSFLFLAGGRNEQFF
V: TRBV4-3; J: TRBJ1-1; CDR3: CASSLSPGAANTEAFF
V: TRBV7-2; J: TRBJ1-5; CDR3: CASSHADRGWDQPQHF
V: TRBV12-3/TRBV12-4; J: TRBJ2-5; CDR3: CASSPPQGRETQYF
V: TRBV4-1; J: TRBJ2-2; CDR3: CASSQTVLAIRELFF
V: TRBV12-3/TRBV12-4; J: TRBJ1-6; CDR3: CASSLGAADWSPLHF
V: TRBV20-1; J: TRBJ2-1; CDR3: CSAQPISSGYYNEQFF
V: TRBV12-3/TRBV12-4; J: TRBJ2-2; CDR3: CASRSTGRGHTGELFF
V: TRBV7-3; J: TRBJ2-1; CDR3: CASSLNGELTNEQFF
V: TRBV12-3/TRBV12-4; J: TRBJ2-2; CDR3: CASSLGGLPAGELFF
V: TRBV6-1; J: TRBJ1-1; CDR3: CASSEWGTGRSTMNTEAFF
V: TRBV20-1; J: TRBJ2-5; CDR3: CSASLAGGYQETQYF
V: TRBV29-1; J: TRBJ2-2; CDR3: CSVEGAGLGMTGELFF
V: TRBV19; J: TRBJ2-5; CDR3: CASSLSQGARKQYF
V: TRBV7-2; J: TRBJ2-5; CDR3: CASSSPSGQRKETQYF
V: TRBV6-1; J: TRBJ2-5; CDR3: CASSPTQTQYF
V: TRBV15; J: TRBJ2-1; CDR3: CATRDSINEQFF
V: TRBV11-2; J: TRBJ2-3; CDR3: CASSQDRALTDTQYF
V: TRBV24-1; J: TRBJ2-3; CDR3: CATSDFGHAATDTQYF
V: TRBV5-1; J: TRBJ2-3; CDR3: CASSLNYRVRGTDTQYF
V: TRBV11-1; J: TRBJ2-1; CDR3: CASSLGPAFNNEQFF
V: TRBV10-3; J: TRBJ2-3; CDR3: CAISGRTSGTDRGTDTQYF
V: TRBV27; J: TRBJ1-2; CDR3: CASSFRTGVPFNYGYTF
V: TRBV14; J: TRBJ1-2; CDR3: CASSQDGLGFGYGYTF
V: TRBV7-8; J: TRBJ1-6; CDR3: CASSPPEGSYNSPLHF
V: TRBV5-1; J: TRBJ1-1; CDR3: CASTDGGNTEAFF
V: TRBV5-5; J: TRBJ2-5; CDR3: CASSTWTGQETQYF
V: TRBV7-8; J: TRBJ2-2; CDR3: CASSPKTGELFF
V: TRBV5-1; J: TRBJ1-1; CDR3: CASSLVWAGNTEAFF